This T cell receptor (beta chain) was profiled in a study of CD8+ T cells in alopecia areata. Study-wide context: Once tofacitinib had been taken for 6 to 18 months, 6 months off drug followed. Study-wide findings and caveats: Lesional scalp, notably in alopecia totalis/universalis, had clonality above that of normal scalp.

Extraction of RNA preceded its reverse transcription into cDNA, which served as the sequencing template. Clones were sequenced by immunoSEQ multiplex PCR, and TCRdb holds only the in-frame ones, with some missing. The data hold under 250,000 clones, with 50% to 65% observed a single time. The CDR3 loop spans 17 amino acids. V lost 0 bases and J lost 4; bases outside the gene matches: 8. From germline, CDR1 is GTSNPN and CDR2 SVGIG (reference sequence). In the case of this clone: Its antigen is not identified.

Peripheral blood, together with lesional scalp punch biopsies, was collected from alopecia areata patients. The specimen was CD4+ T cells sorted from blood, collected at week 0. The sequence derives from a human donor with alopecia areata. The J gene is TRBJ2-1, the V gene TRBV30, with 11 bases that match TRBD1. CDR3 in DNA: TGTGCCTGGAGTGTAGGGATGGGACAGGGGGAATACAATGAGCAGTTCTTC. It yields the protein CAWSVGMGQGEYNEQFF.